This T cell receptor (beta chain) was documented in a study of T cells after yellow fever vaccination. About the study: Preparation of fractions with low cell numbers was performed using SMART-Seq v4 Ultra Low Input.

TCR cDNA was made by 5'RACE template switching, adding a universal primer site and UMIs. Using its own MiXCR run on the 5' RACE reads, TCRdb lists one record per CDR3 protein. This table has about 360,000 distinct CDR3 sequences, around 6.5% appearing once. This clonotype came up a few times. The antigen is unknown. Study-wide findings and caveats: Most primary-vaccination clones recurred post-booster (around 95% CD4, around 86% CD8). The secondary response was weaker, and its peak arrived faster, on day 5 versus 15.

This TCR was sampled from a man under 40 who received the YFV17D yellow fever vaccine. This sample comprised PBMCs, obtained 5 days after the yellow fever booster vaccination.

CDR3 nucleotides: TGTGCCAGCAGCCCGCCGACAGGGGAAGATGAGCAGTTCTTC. Translated: CASSPPTGEDEQFF. The chain has TRBV7-9 and TRBJ2-1, with 8 nucleotides matching TRBD1. The CDR3 has 14 residues. V lost 5 bases to trimming and J lost 8 bases; unmatched junction nucleotides: 8. CDR1 is SEHNR and CDR2 is FQNEAQ in the germline V gene (reference sequence). The full variable domain, in which reference TRBV7-9 and TRBJ2-1 provide the parts outside the CDR3, is DTGVSQNPRHKITKRGQNVTFRCDPISEHNRLYWYRQTLGQGPEFLTYFQNEAQLEKSRLLSDRFSAERPKGSFSTLEIQRTEQGDSAMYLCASSPPTGEDEQFFGPGTRLTVL.